What follows describes a single T cell receptor (beta chain). Its cognate antigen is unknown. V lost 0 bases and J lost 4; bases outside the gene matches: 6. CDR3 length: 16 amino acids. Germline values: CDR1 MNHEY, CDR2 SMNVEV (reference sequence). This specimen belongs to a study of shared clonotypes between healthy human individuals. Whole-study results and caveats: Shared across a few donors were approximately 5% of the naive CD4 clonotypes.

The assay was immunoSEQ multiplex PCR, and TCRdb's table has in-frame clones only and misses some. The profile shows 950,000 to 1,200,000 clones, 70% to 80% of them singletons. Into CD45RA+ naive and CD45RA-negative memory subsets, the CD4+ cells were split. The chain employs TRBV27 and TRBJ1-5; TRBD1 matches 7 bases. Sequenced: memory CD4+ T cells from PBMCs. Subset: CD45RA-negative fraction. This TCR came from a man in his late teens or twenties in good health. Some clones in this sample may be carry-over from other donors' samples. CDR3 sequence (DNA): TGTGCCAGCAGTTTATCCGTGACAGGGATAAATCAGCCCCAGCATTTT. Residues: CASSLSVTGINQPQHF.